This note documents a single T cell receptor (beta chain) sequence. Researchers ran the PCR with 60 Vbeta and 13 Jbeta primers. Here immunoSEQ multiplex PCR was the method, and the copy in TCRdb shows in-frame clones only, minus some. Among 120,000 to 150,000 clones listed, 82% were seen once. The CDR3 is 14 amino acids. V lost 2 bases and J 2 bases, leaving 9 bases between the germline ends. Germline loops: CDR1 KGHSH, CDR2 LQKENI. The data are from a study of cytomegalovirus exposure and HLA in healthy donors. The chain links TRBV18 to TRBJ1-2, with D tentatively TRBD1 (6 bases). The sequencing sample was made of PBMCs. This sequence originates from a man aged 25-45 years in good health and CMV-seropositive. The chain's CDR3 is CASSPADSNYGYTF. For the CDR3, the DNA is TGTGCCAGCTCACCAGCGGACAGCAACTATGGCTACACCTTC.